The rows below give T cell receptor beta chains drawn from one sample of a study of tumor-infiltrating lymphocytes in glioblastoma multiforme. TCRdb fed the multiplex PCR reads into MiXCR, producing one record per CDR3 protein. The data show about 32,000 distinct CDR3 sequences, around 55% seen once. The sequenced sample consisted of brain tumor tissue. The receptor set was obtained from a male donor with glioblastoma. The CDR3 runs from the conserved cysteine through the conserved F or W. D genes are given only for firm matches. The size entry is marked missing in some rows and otherwise reads once, few, many or a size class.

TRBV5-4	.	.	TRBJ2-3	TGTGCCAGCAGCCTTTCGGTAAGGGATACGGGCACAGATACGCAGTATTTT	CASSLSVRDTGTDTQYF
TRBV4-2	many	TRBD2	TRBJ2-1	TGTGCCAGCAGCCAAGTCATAGCGGGAGGGCTATACAATGAGCAGTTCTTC	CASSQVIAGGLYNEQFF
TRBV4-2	many	.	TRBJ2-1	TGTGCCAGCAGCCAAGTATGGGGGTCAAACAATGAGCAGTTCTTC	CASSQVWGSNNEQFF
TRBV12-3/TRBV12-4	.	.	TRBJ1-1	TGTGCCAGCAGCCAAAGGACAGAGAACACTGAAGCTTTCTTT	CASSQRTENTEAFF
TRBV7-9	.	TRBD1	TRBJ2-7	TGTGCCAGCGGCTCCGCGACAGGGAGTCCTTTCTTC	CASGSATGSPFF
TRBV19	.	TRBD2	TRBJ2-1	TGTGCCGGTAGTTTCCGACTAGCGGCTAGCTCCTACAATGAGCAGTTCTTC	CAGSFRLAASSYNEQFF
TRBV20-1	.	.	TRBJ2-1	TGCAGTGATAGAGCCCTGGACAGCTTAGTTCATGAGCAGTTCTTC	CSDRALDSLVHEQFF
TRBV20-1	.	TRBD2	TRBJ2-1	TGCAATGCTATACCACCAGCGGGAGGGTACAATGAGCAGTTCTTC	CNAIPPAGGYNEQFF
TRBV12-3/TRBV12-4	many	TRBD1	TRBJ1-2	TGTGCCAGCAGCATACAGGGGGCAGACTATGGCTACACCTTC	CASSIQGADYGYTF
TRBV6-5	.	.	TRBJ2-1	TGTGCCAGCAGAACCAGCAATGAGCAAATCTTC	CASRTSNEQIF
TRBV29-1	.	.	TRBJ2-3	TGCAGCGTTGAAGTTAGCACTAATACGCAGTATTTT	CSVEVSTNTQYF
TRBV29-1	.	TRBD1	TRBJ2-1	TGCAGCGTAACCGGGACAGCACATGAGCAGTTCTTC	CSVTGTAHEQFF
TRBV5-4	.	.	TRBJ1-1	TGTGCCAGCAGCGGGTCAGGGCTGACAAAAGCTTTCTTT	CASSGSGLTKAFF
TRBV6-5	medium-sized	.	TRBJ2-7	TGTGCCAGCAGTTACTCTTTACACCAACAACACGAGCAGTACTTC	CASSYSLHQQHEQYF
TRBV29-1	.	.	TRBJ1-1	TGCGGCGTTGAAAATTGGGGCACTGAAGCTTTATTT	CGVENWGTEALF
TRBV20-1	.	TRBD2	TRBJ2-3	TGCAGTGCTAGTGGGTCGCCTAGCGGGAGGACAGATACACAGTATTTT	CSASGSPSGRTDTQYF
TRBV28	.	.	TRBJ2-7	TGTGCCTGCAGTTTAAAATACGAGCAGTACTTC	CACSLKYEQYF
TRBV5-1	many	.	TRBJ2-7	TGCGCCAGCAGCTTGGATTTAACCTACGAGCAGTACTTC	CASSLDLTYEQYF
TRBV20-1	.	.	TRBJ2-1	TGCAGTACTAGAATGTGGGGGGATCCCGAGCAGTTCTTC	CSTRMWGDPEQFF
TRBV29-1	.	.	TRBJ1-2	TGCAGCGTTGAGGTCCATTATGGCTGCACCTTT	CSVEVHYGCTF
TRBV6-2/TRBV6-3	few	TRBD2	TRBJ2-5	TGTGCCAGCAGAAGGACTAGCGGCCGGGGGACCCAGTACTTC	CASRRTSGRGTQYF
TRBV24-1	.	.	TRBJ2-5	TGTGCCACCAGTGACCCGGGACCGGGATGGGAGACCCAGTACTTC	CATSDPGPGWETQYF
TRBV7-8	.	.	TRBJ2-7	TGTACTAGCAGCTCCCAAGTAAGCTACGAGCAGTATTTC	CTSSSQVSYEQYF
TRBV28	many	TRBD2	TRBJ2-7	TGTGCCAGCAGTACCCTGGGAGGGTGGTACGAGCAGTACTTC	CASSTLGGWYEQYF
TRBV20-1	.	TRBD2	TRBJ2-4	TGCAGTGCTAAGAGCGGGAGGGCCGGTGCAGCCAGAAACATTCAGTACTTC	CSAKSGRAGAARNIQYF
TRBV11-2	.	.	TRBJ2-7	TGTGTCAGCAGCTTCTCTAGCCTAGCATCATACGAGCAGTACTTC	CVSSFSSLASYEQYF
TRBV5-5	.	.	TRBJ2-3	TGTGCCAGCATCTTGGAACCAGGGCTCACAGATACGCAGTGTTTT	CASILEPGLTDTQCF
TRBV6-5	.	.	TRBJ1-2	TGTGCCAGCAATTACTCGTATACAGGAGTAGTCTATGGCTACACCTTC	CASNYSYTGVVYGYTF
TRBV2	.	.	TRBJ1-4	TGTGCCAGCAGTGGTAGGATATCTGCAACTAATGAAAAACTGTTTTTT	CASSGRISATNEKLFF
TRBV20-1	once	.	TRBJ1-6	TGCAGTGCTAGGGGGCGGGGTTCCGTGAGTCCACCCCTCCACTTT	CSARGRGSVSPPLHF
TRBV10-1	many	TRBD1	TRBJ2-1	TGCGCCAGCAGTGAATCCCTAGGACAGGGGAAGAATGAGCAGTTCTTC	CASSESLGQGKNEQFF
TRBV20-1	few	.	TRBJ1-4	TGCAGTGCGTCGCATGAAAAACTGCTTTTT	CSASHEKLLF
TRBV7-3	.	TRBD1	TRBJ1-1	TGTCCCAGCAGCTTAGGGACAGGGGGCGATGAGGCTTTCTTT	CPSSLGTGGDEAFF
TRBV7-2	few	.	TRBJ2-6	TGTGCCAGCAGCCTTCACGCCGCGGAGGCCAACGTCCTGACTTTC	CASSLHAAEANVLTF
TRBV5-8	few	TRBD2	TRBJ2-5	TGTGCCAGCAGCTCGGCGTGGGGACTAGCAGAAGAGGCCCAGTACTTC	CASSSAWGLAEEAQYF
TRBV5-1	many	.	TRBJ2-7	TGCGCCAGCAGCTTGGGGACAGCCACCTACGAGCAGTACTTC	CASSLGTATYEQYF
TRBV29-1	medium-sized	.	TRBJ2-7	TGCAGCGTCACCCCCGGCGGACATACCTACGAGCAGTACTTC	CSVTPGGHTYEQYF
TRBV7-6	few	TRBD1	TRBJ2-1	TGTGCCAGCAGCTCGACGACAGGGAGCTCCTACAATGAGCAGTTCTTC	CASSSTTGSSYNEQFF
TRBV20-1	.	.	TRBJ1-5	TGCAGTGCTAGAGATGAAAGGGACGGACCTAATCAGCCCCAGCATTTT	CSARDERDGPNQPQHF
TRBV5-1	.	.	TRBJ2-6	TGCGCCAGCAGCTCGGAGACCACTGGGGCCAACGTCCTGACTTTC	CASSSETTGANVLTF
TRBV29-1	medium-sized	.	TRBJ1-1	TGCAGCGTTGGCCGGGGTAACACTGAAGCTTTCTTT	CSVGRGNTEAFF
TRBV30	many	TRBD1	TRBJ2-1	TGTGCCTGGAGTGGGGACAGGTTCGAGCAGTTCTTC	CAWSGDRFEQFF
TRBV20-1	.	.	TRBJ2-3	TGCAGTGCTAGCCCTTCATGGGTAGATATGCAATATTTT	CSASPSWVDMQYF
TRBV20-1	.	.	TRBJ1-2	TGCAGTGCTAGAACCTCCACGGGGGGCCGGTATGGCTGCACCTTC	CSARTSTGGRYGCTF
TRBV5-6	many	.	TRBJ1-1	TGTGCCAGCAGCATACGTAGGGGGATGGATTTCTTT	CASSIRRGMDFF
TRBV30	many	TRBD1	TRBJ1-2	TGTGCCTGGTGGGACAGAAACTATGGCTACACCTTC	CAWWDRNYGYTF
TRBV20-1	.	TRBD2	TRBJ2-1	TGCAGTGCCCTTTCATCAGGACTAGCGAGAGGGAGCTCCTACAATGAGCAGTCCTTC	CSALSSGLARGSSYNEQSF
TRBV20-1	.	TRBD2	TRBJ2-3	TGCAGTGCTATCCTAGCGGGATGGCGGGCAGATACGGAGTATTTT	CSAILAGWRADTEYF